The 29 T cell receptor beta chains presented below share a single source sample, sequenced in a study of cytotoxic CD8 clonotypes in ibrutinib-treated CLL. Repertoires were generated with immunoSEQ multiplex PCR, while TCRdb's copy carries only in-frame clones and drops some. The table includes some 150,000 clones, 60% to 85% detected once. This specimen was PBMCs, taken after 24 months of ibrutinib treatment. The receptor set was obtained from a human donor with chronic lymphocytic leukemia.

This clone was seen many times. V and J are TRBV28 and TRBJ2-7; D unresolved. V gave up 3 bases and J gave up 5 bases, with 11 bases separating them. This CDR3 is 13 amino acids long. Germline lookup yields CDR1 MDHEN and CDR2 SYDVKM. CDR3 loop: CASSFSDTDEQYF. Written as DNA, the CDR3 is TGTGCCAGCAGTTTCTCCGACACCGACGAGCAGTACTTC.

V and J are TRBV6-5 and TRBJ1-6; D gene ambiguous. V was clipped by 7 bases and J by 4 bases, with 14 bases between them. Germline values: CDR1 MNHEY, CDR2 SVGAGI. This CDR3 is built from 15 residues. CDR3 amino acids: CASTIGPWYNSPLHF. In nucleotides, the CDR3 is TGTGCCAGCACCATCGGACCGTGGTATAATTCACCCCTCCACTTT.

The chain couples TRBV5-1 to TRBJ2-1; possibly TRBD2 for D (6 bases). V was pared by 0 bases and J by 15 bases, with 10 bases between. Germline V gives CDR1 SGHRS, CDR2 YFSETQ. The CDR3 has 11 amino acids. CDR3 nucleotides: TGCGCCAGCAGCTTGGCGGGGAGGAGGTTCTTC. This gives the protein CASSLAGRRFF.

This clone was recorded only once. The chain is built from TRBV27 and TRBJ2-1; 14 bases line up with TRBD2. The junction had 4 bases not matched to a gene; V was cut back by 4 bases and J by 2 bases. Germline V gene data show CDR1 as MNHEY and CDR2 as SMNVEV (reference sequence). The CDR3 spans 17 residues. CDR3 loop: CASSSGLAGGTYNEQFF. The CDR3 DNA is TGTGCCAGCAGTTCCGGACTAGCGGGGGGCACCTACAATGAGCAGTTCTTC.

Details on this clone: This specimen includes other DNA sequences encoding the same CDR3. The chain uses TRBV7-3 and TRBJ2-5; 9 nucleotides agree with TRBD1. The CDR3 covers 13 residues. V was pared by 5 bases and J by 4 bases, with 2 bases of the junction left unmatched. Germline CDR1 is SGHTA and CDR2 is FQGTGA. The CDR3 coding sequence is TGTGCCAGCAGCCAGGGACAGGGAGAGACCCAGTACTTC. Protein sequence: CASSQGQGETQYF.

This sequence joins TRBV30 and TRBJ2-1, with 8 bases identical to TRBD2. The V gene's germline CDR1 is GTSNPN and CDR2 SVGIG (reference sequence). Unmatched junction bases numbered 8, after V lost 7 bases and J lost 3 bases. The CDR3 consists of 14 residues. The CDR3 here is CASARGGLYNEQFF. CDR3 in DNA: TGTGCCTCCGCCCGGGGGGGCCTCTACAATGAGCAGTTCTTC.

The CDR3 bases are TGTGCCAGCAGTTACCCCCGGGCCGCAGGGGGCTACACCTTC. Its protein is CASSYPRAAGGYTF. The rearrangement links TRBV6-6 to TRBJ1-2; possibly TRBD1 for D (5 bases). Looked up from germline, CDR1 is MNHNY and CDR2 is SVGAGI (reference sequence). V lost 2 bases to trimming and J lost 8 bases, with 15 bases between them. The CDR3 contains 14 residues.

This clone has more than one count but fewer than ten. The CDR3 spells CASSAAAGSDGYTF. CDR3 sequence (DNA): TGTGCCAGCTCCGCTGCGGCGGGTAGCGATGGCTACACCTTC. The chain is built from TRBV18 and TRBJ1-2, with unresolved D. There are 14 residues in the CDR3. Germline assignment: CDR1 KGHSH and CDR2 LQKENI. The V end was cut by 6 bases, the J end by 6 bases, with 17 bases between.

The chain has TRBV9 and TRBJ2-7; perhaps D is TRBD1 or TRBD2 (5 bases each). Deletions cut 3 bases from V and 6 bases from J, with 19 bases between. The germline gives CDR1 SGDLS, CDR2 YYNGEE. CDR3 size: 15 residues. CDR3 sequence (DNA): TGTGCCAGCAGCGAAACCAGGGACGGGATCGGCGAGCAGTACTTC. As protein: CASSETRDGIGEQYF. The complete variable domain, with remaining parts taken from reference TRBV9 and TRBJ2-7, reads DSGVTQTPKHLITATGQRVTLRCSPRSGDLSVYWYQQSLDQGLQFLIQYYNGEERAKGNILERFSAQQFPDLHSELNLSSLELGDSALYFCASSETRDGIGEQYFGPGTRLTVT.

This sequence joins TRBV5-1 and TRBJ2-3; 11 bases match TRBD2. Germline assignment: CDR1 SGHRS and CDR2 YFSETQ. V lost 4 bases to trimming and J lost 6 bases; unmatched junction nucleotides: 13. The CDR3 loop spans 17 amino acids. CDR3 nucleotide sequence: TGCGCCAGCAGCCCACTGGGTAGCGGGAGGGCCGTGGATACGCAGTATTTT. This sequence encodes CASSPLGSGRAVDTQYF.

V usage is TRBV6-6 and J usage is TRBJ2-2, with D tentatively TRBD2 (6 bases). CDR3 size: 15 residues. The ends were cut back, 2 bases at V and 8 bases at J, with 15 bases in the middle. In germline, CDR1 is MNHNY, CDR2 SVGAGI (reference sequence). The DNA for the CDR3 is TGTGCCAGCAGTTACCCGGGACTGACCCGGGGGGAGCTGTTTTTT. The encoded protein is CASSYPGLTRGELFF.

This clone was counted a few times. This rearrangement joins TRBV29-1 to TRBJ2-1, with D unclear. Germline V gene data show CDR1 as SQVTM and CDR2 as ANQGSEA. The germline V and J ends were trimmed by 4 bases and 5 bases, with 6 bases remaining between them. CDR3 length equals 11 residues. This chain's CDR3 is CSVGQNNEQFF. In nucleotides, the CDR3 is TGCAGCGTTGGGCAGAACAATGAGCAGTTCTTC.

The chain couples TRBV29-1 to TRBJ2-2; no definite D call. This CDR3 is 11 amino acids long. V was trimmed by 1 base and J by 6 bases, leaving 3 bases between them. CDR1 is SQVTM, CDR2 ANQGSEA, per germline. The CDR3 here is CSVEGAGELFF. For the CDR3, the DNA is TGCAGCGTTGAAGGGGCCGGGGAGCTGTTTTTT.

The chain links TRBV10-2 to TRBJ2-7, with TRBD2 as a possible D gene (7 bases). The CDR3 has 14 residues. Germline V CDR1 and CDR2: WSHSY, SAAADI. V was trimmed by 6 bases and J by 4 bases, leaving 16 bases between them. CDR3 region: CASRGGREMYEQYF. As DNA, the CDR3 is TGCGCCAGCAGGGGGGGGCGGGAGATGTACGAGCAGTACTTC.

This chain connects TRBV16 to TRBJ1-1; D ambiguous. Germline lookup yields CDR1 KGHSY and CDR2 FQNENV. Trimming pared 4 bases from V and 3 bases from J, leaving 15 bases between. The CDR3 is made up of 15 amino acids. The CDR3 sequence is CASSPPGLSDTEAFF. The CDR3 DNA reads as TGTGCCAGCAGCCCCCCGGGCCTATCGGACACTGAAGCTTTCTTT.

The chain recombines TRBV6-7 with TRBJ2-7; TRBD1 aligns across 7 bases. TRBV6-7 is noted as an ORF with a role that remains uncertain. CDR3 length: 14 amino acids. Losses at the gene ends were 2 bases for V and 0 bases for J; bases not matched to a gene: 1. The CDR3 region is CASSYRDSSYEQYF. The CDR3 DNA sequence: TGTGCCAGCAGTTACCGGGACAGCTCCTACGAGCAGTACTTC.

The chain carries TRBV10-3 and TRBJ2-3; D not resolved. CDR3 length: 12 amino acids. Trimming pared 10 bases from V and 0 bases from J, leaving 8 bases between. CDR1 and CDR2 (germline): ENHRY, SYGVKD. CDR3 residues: CATSHSTDTQYF. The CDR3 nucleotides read TGTGCCACAAGCCACAGCACAGATACGCAGTATTTT.

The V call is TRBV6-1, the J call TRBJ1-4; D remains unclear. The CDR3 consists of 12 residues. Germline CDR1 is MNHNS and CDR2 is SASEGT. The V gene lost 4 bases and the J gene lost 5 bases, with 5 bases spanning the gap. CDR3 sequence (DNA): TGTGCCAGCAGTGCCCAGAATGAAAAACTGTTTTTT. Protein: CASSAQNEKLFF.

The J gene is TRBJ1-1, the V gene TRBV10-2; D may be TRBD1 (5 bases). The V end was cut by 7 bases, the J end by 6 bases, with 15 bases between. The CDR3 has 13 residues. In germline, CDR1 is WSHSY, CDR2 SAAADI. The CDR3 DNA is TGCGCCAGCACCCCCGGGGGTTGGGCTGAAGCTTTCTTT. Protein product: CASTPGGWAEAFF.

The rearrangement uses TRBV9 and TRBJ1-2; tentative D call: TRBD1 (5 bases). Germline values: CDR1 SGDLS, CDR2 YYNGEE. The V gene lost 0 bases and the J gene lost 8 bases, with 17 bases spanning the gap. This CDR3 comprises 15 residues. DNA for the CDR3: TGTGCCAGCAGCGTAGGTTGGTGGGGGAGTGAAGGCTACACCTTC. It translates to CASSVGWWGSEGYTF.

The DNA for the CDR3 is TGTGCCAGCACGGGGGCTGGAAACACCATATATTTT. This sequence encodes CASTGAGNTIYF. The J gene is TRBJ1-3, the V gene TRBV6-5; TRBD1 might be the D (5 bases). The germline V gene encodes CDR1 MNHEY and CDR2 SVGAGI. V was pared by 7 bases and J by 2 bases, with 6 bases between. The CDR3 is made up of 12 amino acids.

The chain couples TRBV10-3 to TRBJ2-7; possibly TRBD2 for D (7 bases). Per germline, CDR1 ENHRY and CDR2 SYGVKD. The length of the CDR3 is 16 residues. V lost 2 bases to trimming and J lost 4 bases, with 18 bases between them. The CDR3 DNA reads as TGTGCCATCAGTGAGGGGGGGGGCCCAACCGCGTACGAGCAGTACTTC. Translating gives CAISEGGGPTAYEQYF.

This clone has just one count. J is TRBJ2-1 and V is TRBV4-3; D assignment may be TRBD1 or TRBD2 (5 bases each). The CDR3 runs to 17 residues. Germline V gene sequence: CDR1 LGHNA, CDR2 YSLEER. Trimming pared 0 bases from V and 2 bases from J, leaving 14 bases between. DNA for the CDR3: TGCGCCAGCAGCCAAGAGGCCGGGACCCACACCTACAATGAGCAGTTCTTC. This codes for CASSQEAGTHTYNEQFF.

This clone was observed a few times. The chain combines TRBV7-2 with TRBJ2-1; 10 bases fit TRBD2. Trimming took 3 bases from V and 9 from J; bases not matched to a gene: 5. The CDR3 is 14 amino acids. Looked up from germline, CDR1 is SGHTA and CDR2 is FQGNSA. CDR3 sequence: CASSFLAGAPEQFF. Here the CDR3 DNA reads TGTGCCAGCAGCTTCCTAGCGGGAGCCCCTGAGCAGTTCTTC.

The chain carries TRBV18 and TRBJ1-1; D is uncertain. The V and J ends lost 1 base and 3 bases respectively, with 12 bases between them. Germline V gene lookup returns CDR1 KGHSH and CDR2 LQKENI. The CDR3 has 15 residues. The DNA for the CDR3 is TGTGCCAGCTCACCACGGGTGTTGGAGTACACTGAAGCTTTCTTT. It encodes CASSPRVLEYTEAFF. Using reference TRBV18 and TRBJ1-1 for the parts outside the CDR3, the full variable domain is NAGVMQNPRHLVRRRGQEARLRCSPMKGHSHVYWYRQLPEEGLKFMVYLQKENIIDESGMPKERFSAEFPKEGPSILRIQQVVRGDSAAYFCASSPRVLEYTEAFFGQGTRLTVV.

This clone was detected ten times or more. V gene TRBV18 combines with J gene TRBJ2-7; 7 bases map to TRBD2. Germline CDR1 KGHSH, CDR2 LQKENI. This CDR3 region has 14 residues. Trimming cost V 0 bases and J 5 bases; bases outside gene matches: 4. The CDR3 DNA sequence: TGTGCCAGCTCACCACCGGGGAGGGCCCACGAGCAGTACTTC. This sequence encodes CASSPPGRAHEQYF.

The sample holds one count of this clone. As DNA, the CDR3 is TGCGCCAGCAGCTCAACCCCCCTCGACAGTTATAGCAATCAGCCCCAGCATTTT. Protein sequence: CASSSTPLDSYSNQPQHF. The chain joins TRBV5-1 to TRBJ1-5; a possible D gene is TRBD1 (5 bases). V gave up 3 bases and J gave up 0 bases, with 19 bases separating them. Germline CDR1 is SGHRS and CDR2 is YFSETQ. This CDR3 is 18 amino acids long.

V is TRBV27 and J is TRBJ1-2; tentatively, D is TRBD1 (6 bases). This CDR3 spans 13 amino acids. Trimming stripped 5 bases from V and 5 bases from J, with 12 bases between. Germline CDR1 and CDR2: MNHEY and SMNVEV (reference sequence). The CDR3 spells CASSLGQYYGYTF. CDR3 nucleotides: TGTGCCAGCAGTCTAGGACAGTATTATGGCTACACCTTC.

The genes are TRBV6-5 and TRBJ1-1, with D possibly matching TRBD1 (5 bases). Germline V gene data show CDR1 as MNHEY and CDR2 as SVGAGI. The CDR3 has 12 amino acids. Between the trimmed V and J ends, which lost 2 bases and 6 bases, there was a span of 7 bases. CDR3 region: CASSYRGSEAFF. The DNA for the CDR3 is TGTGCCAGCAGTTACCGGGGGTCTGAAGCTTTCTTT.